A selection of T cell receptor beta chains follows, all from one sample in a study of T cell changes during pregnancy in multiple sclerosis. Some clones are missing from TCRdb's copy, which holds only in-frame ones; the method was immunoSEQ multiplex PCR. The profile shows nearly 110,000 clones, 85% to 95% of them singletons. This sample comprised peripheral blood, obtained after pregnancy. All receptors derive from a female donor with multiple sclerosis, enrolled in a pregnancy study. Both conserved end residues are trimmed from each CDR3. Each record gives: J gene, CDR3 length, D gene, V gene, CDR3 protein. The D gene is left open where the match is weak.

j_call: TRBJ1-1
cdr3_length: 11
d_call: TRBD1
v_call: TRBV19
cdr3_aa: ASRPDRVSEAF

j_call: TRBJ1-1
cdr3_length: 10
d_call: .
v_call: TRBV30
cdr3_aa: AWGQLNTEAF

j_call: TRBJ2-1
cdr3_length: 14
d_call: .
v_call: TRBV2
cdr3_aa: ASSALRQSSYNEQF

j_call: TRBJ1-6
cdr3_length: 12
d_call: TRBD1
v_call: TRBV19
cdr3_aa: ASSSDREDSPLH

j_call: TRBJ2-7
cdr3_length: 13
d_call: TRBD1
v_call: TRBV14
cdr3_aa: ASSPLGTGSYEQY

j_call: TRBJ2-7
cdr3_length: 14
d_call: TRBD2
v_call: TRBV4-2
cdr3_aa: ASSRTVAGGSYEQY

j_call: TRBJ2-4
cdr3_length: 10
d_call: .
v_call: TRBV30
cdr3_aa: ASYPGGNIQY

j_call: TRBJ1-1
cdr3_length: 11
d_call: TRBD1
v_call: TRBV27
cdr3_aa: ASSQTGDTEAF

j_call: TRBJ1-1
cdr3_length: 14
d_call: .
v_call: TRBV9
cdr3_aa: ASSAYSNMLNTEAF

j_call: TRBJ2-7
cdr3_length: 16
d_call: TRBD2
v_call: TRBV19
cdr3_aa: ASSTRGTGGLAGVEQY

j_call: TRBJ2-7
cdr3_length: 13
d_call: .
v_call: TRBV6-1
cdr3_aa: ATSRTDRRSYEQY

j_call: TRBJ1-2
cdr3_length: 13
d_call: TRBD1
v_call: TRBV2
cdr3_aa: ASSAGGQGFYGYT

j_call: TRBJ1-2
cdr3_length: 13
d_call: TRBD1
v_call: TRBV9
cdr3_aa: ASSVGTGTGYGYT

j_call: TRBJ2-1
cdr3_length: 11
d_call: TRBD1
v_call: TRBV19
cdr3_aa: ASSIDQTGSVF

j_call: TRBJ1-2
cdr3_length: 11
d_call: .
v_call: TRBV9
cdr3_aa: ASSPGEPYGYT

j_call: TRBJ2-7
cdr3_length: 13
d_call: .
v_call: TRBV4-1
cdr3_aa: ASSQDRRSSYEQY

j_call: TRBJ2-5
cdr3_length: 13
d_call: TRBD2
v_call: TRBV11-2
cdr3_aa: ASSLVAGGVETQY

j_call: TRBJ2-4
cdr3_length: 12
d_call: .
v_call: TRBV28
cdr3_aa: ASSTPPVGYIQY

j_call: TRBJ1-6
cdr3_length: 13
d_call: .
v_call: TRBV15
cdr3_aa: ATSRVGVDNSPLH

j_call: TRBJ1-1
cdr3_length: 14
d_call: .
v_call: TRBV4-2
cdr3_aa: ASSQGNRVRVTEAF

j_call: TRBJ1-1
cdr3_length: 11
d_call: TRBD1
v_call: TRBV9
cdr3_aa: ASSPTGDTEAF

j_call: TRBJ2-6
cdr3_length: 15
d_call: TRBD1
v_call: TRBV7-9
cdr3_aa: ASSLSTGVAGANVLT

j_call: TRBJ2-7
cdr3_length: 13
d_call: .
v_call: TRBV12-1
cdr3_aa: ASSWTGTSPYEQY

j_call: TRBJ1-1
cdr3_length: 12
d_call: TRBD1
v_call: TRBV27
cdr3_aa: ASSLRAGGTEAF

j_call: TRBJ1-5
cdr3_length: 13
d_call: TRBD1
v_call: TRBV19
cdr3_aa: ASLPGGTGSQPQH

j_call: TRBJ2-2
cdr3_length: 13
d_call: .
v_call: TRBV6-1
cdr3_aa: ASSPLGGSTGELF

j_call: TRBJ2-1
cdr3_length: 13
d_call: .
v_call: TRBV6-1
cdr3_aa: ASSGSPQGWDEQF

j_call: TRBJ1-4
cdr3_length: 13
d_call: TRBD1
v_call: TRBV28
cdr3_aa: ASSSPGQGTEKLF

j_call: TRBJ2-7
cdr3_length: 18
d_call: .
v_call: TRBV15
cdr3_aa: ATSRDRRNVGTQSSYEQY

j_call: TRBJ1-5
cdr3_length: 13
d_call: TRBD1
v_call: TRBV2
cdr3_aa: ASSKDRGGNQPQH

j_call: TRBJ2-5
cdr3_length: 11
d_call: TRBD2
v_call: TRBV2
cdr3_aa: ASCYGGAETQY

j_call: TRBJ2-1
cdr3_length: 14
d_call: TRBD2
v_call: TRBV27
cdr3_aa: ASSLAAGGGYNEQF

j_call: TRBJ2-7
cdr3_length: 14
d_call: TRBD1
v_call: TRBV7-8
cdr3_aa: ASSLRPRDRGYEQY

j_call: TRBJ2-2
cdr3_length: 14
d_call: .
v_call: TRBV11-3
cdr3_aa: ASSLHSGGGTGELF

j_call: TRBJ2-2
cdr3_length: 14
d_call: TRBD1
v_call: TRBV4-1
cdr3_aa: ASSPAGQGGTGELF

j_call: TRBJ2-5
cdr3_length: 12
d_call: .
v_call: TRBV5-4
cdr3_aa: ASSERTGTQTQY

j_call: TRBJ2-1
cdr3_length: 13
d_call: .
v_call: TRBV7-9
cdr3_aa: ASSLGWRADNEQF

j_call: TRBJ2-7
cdr3_length: 13
d_call: TRBD2
v_call: TRBV6-1
cdr3_aa: ASSGTSGIGYEQY

j_call: TRBJ1-4
cdr3_length: 12
d_call: TRBD1
v_call: TRBV5-6
cdr3_aa: ASSLQGIGEKLF

j_call: TRBJ2-1
cdr3_length: 13
d_call: TRBD2
v_call: TRBV5-4
cdr3_aa: ASSYSGSYHNEQF

j_call: TRBJ2-3
cdr3_length: 13
d_call: TRBD2
v_call: TRBV6-1
cdr3_aa: ASSISSGRGDTQY

j_call: TRBJ2-3
cdr3_length: 13
d_call: .
v_call: TRBV19
cdr3_aa: ASRKQGSGTDTQY

j_call: TRBJ2-2
cdr3_length: 14
d_call: TRBD1
v_call: TRBV15
cdr3_aa: ATSRRGQANTGELF

j_call: TRBJ1-2
cdr3_length: 13
d_call: TRBD1
v_call: TRBV5-4
cdr3_aa: ASSFGQGGNYGYT

j_call: TRBJ2-5
cdr3_length: 15
d_call: TRBD1
v_call: TRBV27
cdr3_aa: ASSSLFGTGTQETQY

j_call: TRBJ2-7
cdr3_length: 14
d_call: TRBD2
v_call: TRBV5-1
cdr3_aa: ASSVTGTRESYEQY

j_call: TRBJ2-1
cdr3_length: 14
d_call: TRBD2
v_call: TRBV7-9
cdr3_aa: ASSPRTSGRVGEQF